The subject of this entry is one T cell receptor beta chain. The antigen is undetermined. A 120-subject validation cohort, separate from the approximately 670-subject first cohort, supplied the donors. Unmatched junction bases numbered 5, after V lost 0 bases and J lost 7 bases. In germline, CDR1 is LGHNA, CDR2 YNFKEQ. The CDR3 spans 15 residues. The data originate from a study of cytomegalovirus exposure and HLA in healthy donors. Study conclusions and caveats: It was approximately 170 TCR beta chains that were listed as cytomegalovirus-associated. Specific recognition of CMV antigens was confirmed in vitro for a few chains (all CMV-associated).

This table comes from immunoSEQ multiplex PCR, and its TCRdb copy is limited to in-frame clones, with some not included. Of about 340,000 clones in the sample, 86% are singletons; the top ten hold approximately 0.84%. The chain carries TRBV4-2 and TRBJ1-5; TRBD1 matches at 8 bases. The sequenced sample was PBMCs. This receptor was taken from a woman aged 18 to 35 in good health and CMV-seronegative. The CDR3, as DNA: TGTGCCAGCAGCCAAGAAGCCAGGGGGCTGCAGCCCCAGCATTTT. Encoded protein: CASSQEARGLQPQHF.